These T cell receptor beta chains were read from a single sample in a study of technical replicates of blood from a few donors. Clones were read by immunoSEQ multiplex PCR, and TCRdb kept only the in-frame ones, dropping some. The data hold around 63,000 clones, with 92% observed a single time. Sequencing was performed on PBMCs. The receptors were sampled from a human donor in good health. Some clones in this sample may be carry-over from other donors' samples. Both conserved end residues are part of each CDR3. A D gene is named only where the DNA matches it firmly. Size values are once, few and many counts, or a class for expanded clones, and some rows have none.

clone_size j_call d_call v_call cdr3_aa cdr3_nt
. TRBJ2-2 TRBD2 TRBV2 CASSLGLAGGSTGELFF TGTGCCAGCAGTTTAGGACTAGCGGGGGGGTCCACCGGGGAGCTGTTTTTT
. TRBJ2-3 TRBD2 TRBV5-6 CASSRGLAGGTTDTQYF TGTGCCAGCAGCCGGGGACTAGCGGGAGGAACCACAGATACGCAGTATTTT
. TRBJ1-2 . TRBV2 CASSEMPDSLYGYTF TGTGCCAGCAGTGAAATGCCGGACAGCCTCTATGGCTACACCTTC
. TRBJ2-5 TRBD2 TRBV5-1 CASSFEGGGRGTYSETQYF TGCGCCAGCAGCTTCGAAGGGGGCGGGAGGGGCACCTACTCGGAGACCCAGTACTTC
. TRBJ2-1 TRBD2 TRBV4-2 CASSQEGLAGVGDEQFF TGTGCCAGCAGCCAAGAAGGGCTAGCGGGAGTGGGGGATGAGCAGTTCTTC
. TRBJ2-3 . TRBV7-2 CASSSGTLIQDTQYF TGTGCCAGCAGCTCCGGGACTCTTATCCAGGATACGCAGTATTTT
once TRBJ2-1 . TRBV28 CATGRRAGEQFF TGTGCCACCGGCCGACGGGCGGGTGAGCAGTTCTTC
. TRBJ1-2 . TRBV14 CASSPGQFYGYTF TGTGCCAGCAGCCCAGGACAGTTCTATGGCTACACCTTC
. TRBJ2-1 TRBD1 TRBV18 CASSPGTGNEQFF TGTGCCAGCTCACCCGGGACAGGCAATGAGCAGTTCTTC
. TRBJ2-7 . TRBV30 CAWTEGGYEQYF TGTGCCTGGACCGAGGGGGGGTACGAGCAGTACTTC
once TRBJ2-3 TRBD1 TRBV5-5 CASSGWTGVDTQYF TGTGCCAGCAGCGGTTGGACAGGGGTCGATACGCAGTATTTT
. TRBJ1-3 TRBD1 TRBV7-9 CASSSRQGPMLGNTIYF TGTGCCAGCAGCTCTCGACAGGGACCAATGCTTGGAAACACCATATATTTT
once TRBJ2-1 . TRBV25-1 CASSEGAFYGEQFF TGTGCCAGCAGTGAGGGGGCCTTTTATGGTGAGCAGTTCTTC
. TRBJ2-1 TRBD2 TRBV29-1 CSAYGGTYNEQFF TGCAGCGCGTACGGGGGGACCTACAATGAGCAGTTCTTC
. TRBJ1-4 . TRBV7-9 CASRNEGLREGTNEKLFF TGTGCCAGCCGAAATGAGGGATTGAGAGAAGGAACTAATGAAAAACTGTTTTTT
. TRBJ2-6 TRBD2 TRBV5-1 CASSPRGLAGGAGANVLTF TGCGCCAGCAGCCCCCGGGGGCTAGCGGGAGGCGCTGGGGCCAACGTCCTGACTTTC
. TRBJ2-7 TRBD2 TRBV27 CASSPQGTSGRREQYF TGTGCCAGCAGCCCTCAAGGTACTAGCGGGAGGCGCGAGCAGTACTTC
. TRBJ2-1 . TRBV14 CASSHQVSYNEQFF TGTGCCAGCAGCCATCAGGTATCCTACAATGAGCAGTTCTTC
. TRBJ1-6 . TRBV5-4 CASSLGEAAPLHF TGTGCCAGCAGCTTAGGGGAGGCGGCACCCCTCCACTTT
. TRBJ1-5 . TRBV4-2 CASSQEGDPISSQHF TGTGCCAGCAGCCAAGAAGGGGATCCAATATCGTCGCAGCATTTT
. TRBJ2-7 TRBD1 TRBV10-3 CAISGTGVSYEQYF TGTGCCATCAGCGGGACAGGGGTCTCCTACGAGCAGTACTTC
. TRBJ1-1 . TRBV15 CATSRDPGTSATEAFF TGTGCCACCAGCAGAGATCCCGGGACATCGGCCACTGAAGCTTTCTTT
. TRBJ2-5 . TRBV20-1 CSARTGETQYF TGCAGTGCCCGAACGGGGGAGACCCAGTACTTC
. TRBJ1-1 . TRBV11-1 CASSLTGRGYDEAFF TGTGCCAGCAGCCTAACCGGCAGGGGCTATGATGAAGCTTTCTTT
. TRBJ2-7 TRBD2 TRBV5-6 CASKTSENEQYF TGTGCCAGCAAGACTAGCGAGAACGAGCAGTACTTC
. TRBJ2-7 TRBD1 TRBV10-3 CAISELQGSYEQYF TGTGCCATCAGTGAGTTACAGGGGTCCTACGAGCAGTACTTC
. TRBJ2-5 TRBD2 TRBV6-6 CASSYGGGFQETQYF TGTGCCAGCAGTTACGGGGGGGGATTCCAAGAGACCCAGTACTTC
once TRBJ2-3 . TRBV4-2 CASSQDAFSTDTQYF TGTGCCAGCAGCCAAGATGCCTTCTCTACCGATACGCAGTATTTT
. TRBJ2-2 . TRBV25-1 CASSEEGVITGNTGELFF TGTGCCAGCAGTGAGGAAGGGGTAATTACGGGGAACACCGGGGAGCTGTTTTTT
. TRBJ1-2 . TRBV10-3 CAISESRGYGYTF TGTGCCATCAGTGAGTCCAGGGGCTATGGCTACACCTTC
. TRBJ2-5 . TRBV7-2 CASSYGGTQETQYF TGTGCCAGCAGCTACGGAGGGACCCAAGAGACCCAGTACTTC
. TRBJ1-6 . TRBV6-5 CASSYDGSSPLHF TGTGCCAGCAGTTATGACGGGAGCTCACCCCTCCACTTT
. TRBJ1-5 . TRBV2 CASSEPSRVNQPQHF TGTGCCAGCAGTGAACCCTCCAGGGTCAATCAGCCCCAGCATTTT
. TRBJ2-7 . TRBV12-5 CASGLGQRNYEQYF TGTGCTAGTGGTTTGGGGCAGCGAAACTACGAGCAGTACTTC
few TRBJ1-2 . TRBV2 CASSSDGGYGYTF TGTGCCAGCAGTTCGGACGGGGGCTATGGCTACACCTTC
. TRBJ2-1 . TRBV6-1 CASSAQTYNEQFF TGTGCCAGCAGTGCCCAGACTTACAATGAGCAGTTCTTC
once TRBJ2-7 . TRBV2 CASMYEATEQYF TGTGCCAGCATGTACGAGGCCACCGAGCAGTACTTC